This T cell receptor beta chain comes out of a study of cytomegalovirus exposure and HLA in healthy donors (dated by TCRdb to about 2017). Regarding the research as a whole: According to an earlier analysis of 587 of the donors, some 170 million T cells yielded 90 million to 140 million unique TCR beta sequences and roughly 280 Gb of sequence data. An early release that covered around 590 HLA-typed donors contained 250 to 350 gigabases of sequencing data and about 93 million unique TCR sequences. The genetic ancestry cluster associated with self-reported Caucasian donors included approximately 85% of the 398 genotyped donors. The study aimed to test whether signatures of past pathogen exposure could be identified by cataloging public T cell receptors. The study profiled the T cell repertoires of hundreds of subjects by immunosequencing and related them to cytomegalovirus serostatus. A separate validation cohort of about 110 different subjects was used in addition to the roughly 670-subject first cohort. To predict cytomegalovirus infection status, the study combined high-throughput TCR immunosequencing, statistical association of individual TCRs with disease status, and machine learning. A later analysis re-examined previously published TCR beta repertoires from 600 to 700 donors and added high-resolution HLA genotyping to investigate patterns of TCR occurrence. The later analysis used no new phenotypic data to find candidate immune exposures, relying instead on TCR beta sequences and their occurrence across donors. An earlier analysis of 587 of the donors used high-throughput TCR beta sequencing to judge whether each TCR beta V gene segment behaved as functional or pseudogenic. Donor age, sex, ethnicity and CMV serostatus were collected together with the repertoire data. A later genetic analysis took genome-wide SNP genotypes for about 55% of the roughly 670 donors and used that subset as a discovery cohort. Every discovery cohort repertoire had been produced on one sequencing platform. Class I and class II HLA loci were covered by the typing at four-digit resolution. The number of typed donors differed by locus: roughly 620-640 for A, B, C, DRB1 and DQB1; 500 to 550 for DQA1; around 610 for DPA1; and roughly 450 for DPB1. Because of strong linkage in the cohort, four to six DR-DQ haplotypes were treated as single units for association and clustering. Among about 400 genotyped donors of the cohort, an average of roughly 230,000 unique TCR beta nucleotide sequences was sequenced per donor, of which roughly 18% were non-productive.

In the germline V gene, CDR1 corresponds to MGHRA and CDR2 to YSYEKL. Reading from cysteine to phenylalanine, the CDR3 counts 15 amino acids. CDR3 DNA only is kept here, 45 bases in frame from base 1. Trimming removed 1 base from V and 2 bases from J; the gene matches leave 5 bases unexplained. Concerning this clone: The clone's antigen remains unknown. No base quality values were provided; no much bigger clone lies one nucleotide off.

Receptors were amplified or captured by the immunoSEQ multiplex PCR assay. For the multiplex PCR, a mixture combining 60 forward primers for TCR Vbeta segments and 13 reverse primers for TCR Jbeta segments was used. The CDR3 region of rearranged TCR beta genes was amplified from genomic DNA with a multiplex PCR assay. The Illumina HiSeq System was used to sequence the amplified TCR beta libraries as 87-base-pair reads. In the authors' own workflow: A later analysis counted some 74 million unique TCR beta chains across the 550 to 700 repertoires, and 9 million to 14 million of these chains were shared by at least two donors. Raw reads were error-corrected and collapsed into unique sequences by a nearest-neighbor algorithm in which closely related sequences were merged to remove PCR and sequencing errors. CDR3 sequences were aligned to IMGT reference sequences to assign V, D and J gene segments. For a sequence to be retained, a match of at least six nucleotides was required to both a V gene segment and a J gene segment. A rearrangement was called productive if the CDR3 had no stop codons and remained in frame with V and J, and every other rearrangement was called non-productive. CDR3 was defined by IMGT convention, running from the second conserved V-encoded cysteine to the conserved J-encoded phenylalanine. The earlier analysis of more than 450 of the donors excluded sequences that lacked an unambiguous match to a single V gene segment. In an earlier analysis of some 590 of the donors, V segments were called functional above 56.7% productive rearrangements and were called segregating when the between-donor standard deviation exceeded 5%. A statistical classification framework was built to diagnose cytomegalovirus status from the catalog of TCR beta chain sequences. A later analysis assigned V and J genes by comparing TCR nucleotide sequences with IMGT/GENE-DB human TR gene sequences. The TCRdist pipeline was used in a later analysis to assign CDR3 sequences and most-parsimonious VDJ recombination scenarios. In a later analysis, every TCR beta chain was defined by the combination of its CDR3 amino acid sequence and its V-gene family, and reads without a unique V-gene family were dropped. To address suspected cross-contamination and a sequencing artifact, a later analysis removed 550 to 750 highly shared, low-generation-probability nucleotide sequences. A later analysis calculated a clonal expansion index for each public chain from normalized within-repertoire ranks of inferred template counts. In a later analysis, generation probabilities were computed using a VDJ recombination model fitted to out-of-frame rearrangements, and the results were checked against IGoR. Hypergeometric tests were used in a later analysis to score TCR-TCR, TCR-HLA and TCR-CMV co-occurrence, with a repertoire-size bias correction applied to the TCR pairs. False discovery rates were estimated in a later analysis by permuting HLA or CMV assignments 20 times. A later analysis grouped co-occurring TCRs with DBSCAN, adding TCRdist sequence similarity when clustering within HLA-allele-positive subsets. Repertoires with fewer than 30,000 or more than 120,000 public chains, plus five repertoires with anomalous nucleotide sharing, were excluded from co-occurrence clustering. The table was pulled from immuneACCESS by TCRdb, which kept in-frame rearrangements only. Such tables lose some clones; where checked, under half of the loss comes from unresolved V genes, and the rest has no known cause. That table is the source of V, J and clone size, and D and trimming were worked out from the DNA. The sample table lists around 130,000 clones, less than 85% of them with a count of one. The leading ten clones occupy 2.5% to 3% of the sample.

The full study reports these points: Because some donors lacked HLA typing at each locus, the association tests relied only on the typed subset. A few of the identified cytomegalovirus-associated TCR beta chains were confirmed in vitro to be specific for cytomegalovirus antigens. The 87-base-pair reads could not distinguish some IMGT-functional V segments, including TRBV6-2 and TRBV6-3, so those segments were excluded. A later analysis reported that several top co-occurrence clusters appeared linked to parvovirus B19, influenza, CMV and Epstein-Barr virus. The earlier analysis of 587 of the donors excluded 15 to 20 rarely observed V segments, including chromosome 9 orphons, because counts were too low. A later analysis found that HLA-associated TCR beta chains were more clonally expanded and had lower generation probabilities than equally common non-associated chains. The authors suggested that the approach could potentially be generalized to other disease states and immunological phenotypes. Correlated functional status among segregating V segments might reflect linkage disequilibrium, but an unknown experimental factor could not be ruled out. The cohort was sequenced for TCR beta chains only, and without alpha or paired-chain data the features that could be detected were limited. Most CMV-associated TCR beta chains appeared to be HLA-restricted in a later analysis, and the HLA associations seemed to be driven largely by CMV exposure. In a later genetic analysis, a missense DCLRE1C variant was associated with V-gene and J-gene trimming of TCR beta chains, and the association was replicated in an independent cohort. Sequencing depth was assumed to be roughly uniform across donors in the presence/absence analyses, though that assumption may not hold. In an earlier analysis of several hundred of the donors, most TCR beta V segments were observed in productive rearrangements about 87% or about 30% of the time, broadly matching IMGT annotations. A further reported finding was that TCR beta sequences accurately predicted the HLA-A and HLA-B alleles for most subjects in the first cohort. Most TCR sequences were observed very rarely across donors, whereas some public TCRs were present in many individuals. A cluster of highly shared sequence variants was judged likely to be a technical artifact of the sequencing pipeline. Specific HLA alleles were associated with 15,000 to 20,000 TCR beta sequences at a false discovery rate of 0.05 in a later analysis. In both the original and validation cohorts, the classifier was reported to diagnose cytomegalovirus status with high specificity and sensitivity. According to a later analysis, TCR association rates differed among HLA loci, with DRB1 alleles showing the most associated TCRs and HLA-C alleles showing the fewest. A total of fewer than 200 TCR beta chains were listed by the study as associated with cytomegalovirus. Compared with the approximately 720-donor mean, donors in an Asian-associated ancestry cluster had fewer N-insertions in productive TCRs, according to a later genetic analysis. CMV serostatus was the only immune exposure information available for the cohort. Strong co-occurrence of HLA alleles, especially DR and DQ, made assigning TCR associations to individual alleles difficult.

The cohort comprised fewer than 700 healthy bone marrow donors. All cohort members were sampled while nominally healthy, although unrecorded immune exposures were likely present. The donor tested CMV seronegative and was one of the 352 seronegative cohort members. A peripheral blood sample was collected from each donor, and TCR beta sequencing was performed on peripheral blood mononuclear cells. Genomic DNA extraction from the blood cell samples was performed with the Qiagen DNeasy Blood Extraction Kit. The sequencing input was PBMCs. This receptor chain uses TRBV4-1 and TRBJ2-7; 7 bases in the junction line up with TRBD1. This sequence was found in a young man in good health and CMV-seronegative. At the DNA level, the sequence is TGCGCCAGCAGCCAAGGAGGACAGGCTACCTACGAGCAGTACTTC. This encodes CASSQGGQATYEQYF.